The next 11 T cell receptor beta chains were all read from a single sample in a study of shared clonotypes between healthy human individuals (dated by TCRdb to the early 2020s). Library prep was done by the immunoSEQ multiplex PCR assay. Not all clones reach the TCRdb copy of this immuneACCESS table, which keeps in-frame sequences only. Checked studies attribute under half of the gap to unresolved V genes and leave the rest unexplained. The sample table holds about 480,000 clones, of which 70% to 80% were seen once. Jointly, the top ten make up 10% to 15% of the sample. Sequencing was performed on PBMCs. Receptors were obtained from a woman in her forties in good health. Some clones in this sample may be carry-over from other donors' samples.

The chain is built from TRBV4-1 and TRBJ2-7; D unclear. The V gene lost 3 bases and the J gene lost 2 bases, with 14 bases spanning the gap. CDR1 is MGHRA and CDR2 is YSYEKL in the germline V gene. CDR3 length: 15 amino acids. CDR3 amino acids: CASSQSQGFTYEQYF. CDR3 coding DNA: TGCGCCAGCAGCCAGAGTCAAGGGTTTACCTACGAGCAGTACTTC.

The chain recombines TRBV28 with TRBJ2-3; tentatively, D is TRBD1 (5 bases). From germline, CDR1 is MDHEN and CDR2 SYDVKM. Between the trimmed V and J ends, which lost 3 bases and 5 bases, there was a span of 15 bases. The CDR3 sequence is 15 residues long. The CDR3 spells CASSFEQVPLDTQYF. The CDR3 coding sequence is TGTGCCAGCAGTTTCGAACAGGTCCCTTTAGATACGCAGTATTTT. Full variable domain (missing parts from reference TRBV28 and TRBJ2-3): DVKVTQSSRYLVKRTGEKVFLECVQDMDHENMFWYRQDPGLGLRLIYFSYDVKMKEKGDIPEGYSVSREKKERFSLILESASTNQTSMYLCASSFEQVPLDTQYFGPGTRLTVL.

The rearrangement uses TRBV30 and TRBJ2-7, with D uncertain. With 0 bases removed from V and 0 bases from J, the gap between germline ends came to 12 bases. The CDR3 has 15 amino acids. Germline V gene sequence: CDR1 GTSNPN, CDR2 SVGIG (reference sequence). CDR3 DNA: TGTGCCTGGAGTGTACTAAGTGGACCCTCCTACGAGCAGTACTTC. Its translation: CAWSVLSGPSYEQYF. Filled out from reference TRBV30 and TRBJ2-7, the complete variable domain reads SQTIHQWPATLVQPVGSPLSLECTVEGTSNPNLYWYRQAAGRGLQLLFYSVGIGQISSEVPQNLSASRPQDRQFILSSKKLLLSDSGFYLCAWSVLSGPSYEQYFGPGTRLTVT.

This clone has a single count. This chain links TRBV7-9 with TRBJ2-3; D might be TRBD1 (5 bases). The CDR3 consists of 15 residues. Deletions cut 5 bases from V and 0 bases from J, with 12 bases between. The V gene's germline CDR1 is SEHNR and CDR2 FQNEAQ (reference sequence). The CDR3 DNA is TGTGCCAGCAGCCAAAGGGGTAGGAGCACAGATACGCAGTATTTT. It yields the protein CASSQRGRSTDTQYF.

This chain joins TRBV7-9 and TRBJ2-7; a weak D match, TRBD2 (6 bases). Germline V lookup: CDR1 SEHNR, CDR2 FQNEAQ (reference sequence). The germline V and J ends were trimmed by 1 base and 3 bases, with 10 bases remaining between them. The CDR3 sequence is 14 residues long. The CDR3 loop reads CASSLDGGGYEQYF. The CDR3 DNA reads as TGTGCCAGCAGCTTAGATGGGGGAGGCTACGAGCAGTACTTC.

The rearrangement joins TRBV28 to TRBJ2-5; D may be TRBD1 (6 bases). The end of the DNA is better explained by TRBJ2-7, so the J call may be wrong. This CDR3 is 12 amino acids long. Germline V gene data show CDR1 as MDHEN and CDR2 as SYDVKM. The CDR3 region has the DNA TGTGCCGGCGGACAGAGCTCCTACGAGCAGTACTTC. This codes for CAGGQSSYEQYF.

The chain carries TRBV18 and TRBJ2-7, with 8 bases identical to TRBD1. The CDR3 spans 14 residues. V dropped 8 bases and J dropped 1; count of bases not matched to a gene: 7. Germline V gene sequence: CDR1 KGHSH, CDR2 LQKENI. The CDR3 DNA is TGTGCCAGCAAACGGGACAGGACGTCCTACGAGCAGTACTTC. It encodes CASKRDRTSYEQYF.

The genes are TRBV5-5 and TRBJ2-3; TRBD1 is a possible D gene (5 bases). The V end lost 0 bases, the J end lost 0 bases, and 11 bases lay between the germline ends. CDR1 is SGHKS, CDR2 YYEKEE, per germline (reference sequence). The CDR3 spans 16 residues. This CDR3 reads CASSLEARASTDTQYF. The CDR3, as DNA: TGTGCCAGCAGCTTGGAGGCCAGGGCCAGCACAGATACGCAGTATTTT.

The rearrangement uses TRBV19 and TRBJ1-3; TRBD1 is a possible D gene (6 bases). Trimming took off 4 bases at V and 0 bases at J, with 16 bases between the two ends. Germline CDR1 is LNHDA and CDR2 is SQIVND (reference sequence). The CDR3 extends over 17 amino acids. The CDR3 region is CASSTKTGPSSGNTIYF. CDR3 nucleotide sequence: TGTGCCAGTAGTACTAAGACAGGACCAAGCTCTGGAAACACCATATATTTT.

The rearrangement links TRBV5-1 to TRBJ2-5; D perhaps matches TRBD2 (5 bases). The DNA end is more similar to TRBJ2-7, so the J call may be wrong. The germline gives CDR1 SGHRS, CDR2 YFSETQ. The CDR3 is made up of 14 amino acids. The CDR3 spells CASSPGEGKREQYF. The CDR3 DNA is TGCGCCAGCAGCCCCGGGGAAGGGAAGCGCGAGCAGTACTTC.

This clone came up many times. The chain employs TRBV19 and TRBJ2-7; D is undetermined. V was clipped by 1 base and J by 10 bases, with 8 bases between them. Germline V gene data show CDR1 as LNHDA and CDR2 as SQIVND (reference sequence). CDR3 length equals 11 residues. The CDR3 region is CASSIGVLQYF. For the CDR3, the DNA is TGTGCCAGTAGTATAGGAGTCCTCCAGTACTTC.